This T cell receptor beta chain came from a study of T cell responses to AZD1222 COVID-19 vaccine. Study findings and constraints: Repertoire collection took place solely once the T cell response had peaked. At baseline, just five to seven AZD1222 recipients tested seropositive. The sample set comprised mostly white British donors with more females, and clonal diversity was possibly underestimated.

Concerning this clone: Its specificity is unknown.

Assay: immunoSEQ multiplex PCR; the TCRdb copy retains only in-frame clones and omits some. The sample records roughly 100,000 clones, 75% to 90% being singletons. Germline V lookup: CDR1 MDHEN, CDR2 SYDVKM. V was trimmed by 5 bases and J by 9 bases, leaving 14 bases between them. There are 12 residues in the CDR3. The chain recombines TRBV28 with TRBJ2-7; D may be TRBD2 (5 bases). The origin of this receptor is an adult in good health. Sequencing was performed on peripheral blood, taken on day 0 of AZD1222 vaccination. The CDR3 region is CASSQRGLGQYF. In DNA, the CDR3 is TGTGCCAGCAGTCAAAGAGGACTCGGGCAGTACTTC. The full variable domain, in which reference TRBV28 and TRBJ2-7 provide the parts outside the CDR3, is DVKVTQSSRYLVKRTGEKVFLECVQDMDHENMFWYRQDPGLGLRLIYFSYDVKMKEKGDIPEGYSVSREKKERFSLILESASTNQTSMYLCASSQRGLGQYFGPGTRLTVT.